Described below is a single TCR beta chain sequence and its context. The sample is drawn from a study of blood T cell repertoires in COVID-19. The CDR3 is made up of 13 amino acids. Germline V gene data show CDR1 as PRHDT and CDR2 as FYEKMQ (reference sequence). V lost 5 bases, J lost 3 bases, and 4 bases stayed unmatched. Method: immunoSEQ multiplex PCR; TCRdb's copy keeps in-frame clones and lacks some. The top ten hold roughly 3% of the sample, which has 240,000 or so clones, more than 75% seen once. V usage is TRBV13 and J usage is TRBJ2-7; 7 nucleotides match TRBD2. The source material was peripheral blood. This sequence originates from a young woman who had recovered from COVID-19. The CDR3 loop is CASSLSSGYEQYF. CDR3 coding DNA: TGTGCCAGCAGCCTATCTAGCGGCTACGAGCAGTACTTC.